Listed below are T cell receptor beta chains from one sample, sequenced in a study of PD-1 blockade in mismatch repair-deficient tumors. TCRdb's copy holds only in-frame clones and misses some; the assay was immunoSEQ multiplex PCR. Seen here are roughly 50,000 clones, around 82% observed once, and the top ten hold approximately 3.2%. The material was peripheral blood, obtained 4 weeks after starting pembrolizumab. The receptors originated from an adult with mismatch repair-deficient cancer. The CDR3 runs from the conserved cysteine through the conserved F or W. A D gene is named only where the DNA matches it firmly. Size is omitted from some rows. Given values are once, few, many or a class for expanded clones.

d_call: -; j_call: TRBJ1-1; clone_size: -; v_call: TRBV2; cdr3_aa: CASSPIGENTEAFF; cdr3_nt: TGTGCCAGCAGTCCCATAGGGGAGAACACTGAAGCTTTCTTT
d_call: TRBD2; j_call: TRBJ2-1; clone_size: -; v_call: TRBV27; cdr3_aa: CASRASGSWSYNEQFF; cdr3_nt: TGTGCCAGCAGGGCTAGCGGGAGTTGGTCCTACAATGAGCAGTTCTTC
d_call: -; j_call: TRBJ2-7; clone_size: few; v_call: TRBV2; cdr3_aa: CASSGYSSYEQYF; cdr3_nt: TGTGCCAGCAGCGGGTATAGCTCCTACGAGCAGTACTTC
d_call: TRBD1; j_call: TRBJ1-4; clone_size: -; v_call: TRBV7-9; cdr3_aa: CASSRDRVANEKLFF; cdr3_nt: TGTGCCAGCAGCCGGGACAGGGTCGCCAATGAAAAACTGTTTTTT
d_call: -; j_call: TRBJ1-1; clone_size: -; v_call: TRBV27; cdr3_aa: CASPSGKMVF; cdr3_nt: TGTGCCAGCCCCTCGGGGAAGATGGTCTTT
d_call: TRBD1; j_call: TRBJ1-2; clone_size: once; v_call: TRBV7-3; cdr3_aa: CASSDANRGDYGYTF; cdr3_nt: TGTGCCAGCAGCGACGCGAACAGGGGAGACTATGGCTACACCTTC
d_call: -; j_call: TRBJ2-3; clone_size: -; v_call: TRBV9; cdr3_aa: CASSVAGAGGTDTQYF; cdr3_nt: TGTGCCAGCAGCGTAGCCGGGGCAGGGGGCACAGATACGCAGTATTTT
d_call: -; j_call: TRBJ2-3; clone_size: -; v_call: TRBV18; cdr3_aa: CASSPKTLATDTQYF; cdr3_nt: TGTGCCAGCTCACCCAAGACACTGGCCACAGATACGCAGTATTTT
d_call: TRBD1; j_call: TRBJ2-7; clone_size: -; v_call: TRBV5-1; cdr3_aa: CASSPRDRVNEQYF; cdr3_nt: TGCGCCAGCAGCCCCCGGGACAGGGTCAACGAGCAGTACTTC
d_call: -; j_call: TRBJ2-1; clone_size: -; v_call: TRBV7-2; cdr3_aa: CASSQDSSEQFF; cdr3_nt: TGTGCCAGCAGCCAGGACTCCAGTGAGCAGTTCTTC
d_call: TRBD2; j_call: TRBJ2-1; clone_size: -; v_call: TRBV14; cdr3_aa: CASSQGRRSSGGGVSYNEQFF; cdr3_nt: TGTGCCAGCAGCCAAGGCAGGCGGTCTAGCGGAGGAGGGGTCTCCTACAATGAGCAGTTCTTC
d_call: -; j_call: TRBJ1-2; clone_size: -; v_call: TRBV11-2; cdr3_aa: CASSLGLVRNYGYTF; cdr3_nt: TGTGCCAGCAGCTTAGGTTTAGTAAGGAACTATGGCTACACCTTC
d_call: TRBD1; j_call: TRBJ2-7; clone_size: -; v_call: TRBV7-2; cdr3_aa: CASSLQGAYGGEQYF; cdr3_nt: TGTGCCAGCAGCTTACAGGGGGCGTACGGAGGAGAGCAGTACTTC
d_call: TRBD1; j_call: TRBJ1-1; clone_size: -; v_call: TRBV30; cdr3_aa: CAWSVQGLRTEAFF; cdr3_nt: TGTGCCTGGAGTGTACAGGGGCTAAGGACTGAAGCTTTCTTT
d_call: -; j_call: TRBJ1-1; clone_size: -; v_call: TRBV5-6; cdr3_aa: CASSKRAFESNTEAFF; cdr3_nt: TGTGCCAGCAGCAAAAGGGCCTTTGAAAGCAACACTGAAGCTTTCTTT
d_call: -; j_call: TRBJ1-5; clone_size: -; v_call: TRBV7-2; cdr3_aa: CASRGGSQPQHF; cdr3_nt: TGTGCCAGCAGGGGGGGATCTCAGCCCCAGCATTTT
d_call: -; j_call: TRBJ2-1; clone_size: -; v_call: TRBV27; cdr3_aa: CASSPSGYSRSYNEQFF; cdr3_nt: TGTGCCAGCAGTCCGTCAGGTTATAGCCGCTCCTACAATGAGCAGTTCTTC
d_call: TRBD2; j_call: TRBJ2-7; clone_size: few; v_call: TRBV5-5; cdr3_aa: CASSLARGVGYEQYF; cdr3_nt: TGTGCCAGCAGCTTGGCGCGGGGGGTGGGTTACGAGCAGTACTTC